This TCR beta chain was recorded in a study of T-cell reconstitution after alpha-beta-depleted transplantation in children. Preparation of the TCRbeta library was carried out with unique molecular identifiers. Via MiXCR, TCRdb re-called the PCR reads, giving one row per CDR3 protein. The repertoire holds 400,000 to 500,000 distinct CDR3 sequences, with 11% as singletons. The germline V gene encodes CDR1 MNHNS and CDR2 SASEGT. There are 16 residues in the CDR3. The ends lost 6 bases at V and 4 bases at J; junction bases unmatched: 9. The chain recombines TRBV6-1 with TRBJ2-1; the match to TRBD1 covers 10 bases. Material: PBMCs from the stem cell graft donor, obtained from the stem cell graft. This receptor was obtained from a human donor who donated a stem cell graft to a child with acute myeloid leukemia. The CDR3 DNA is TGTGCCAGCAGCAGTCCCGACAGGGGGCCTTACAATGAGCAGTTCTTC. Its translation is CASSSPDRGPYNEQFF.